Described below is a single T cell receptor (beta chain) sequence and its context. The data originate from a study of blood T cell repertoires in COVID-19. Study context: PBMCs, B-cell-depleted T cells, or T cells were the source of the cDNA or gDNA that made up the material.

Assay: immunoSEQ multiplex PCR; the TCRdb copy retains only in-frame clones and omits some. The sample has over 250,000 clones; 80% to 90% are singletons. Germline V gene data show CDR1 as SGHNT and CDR2 as YYREEE (reference sequence). This CDR3 is 14 amino acids long. The V gene lost 4 bases and the J gene lost 3 bases, with 11 bases spanning the gap. V usage is TRBV5-4 and J usage is TRBJ2-1, with D tentatively TRBD2 (5 bases). Source material: peripheral blood. The sequence was collected from a woman aged 40 to 50 who had recovered from COVID-19. The CDR3 DNA reads as TGTGCCAGCAGCACCCAGCGGTACTACAATGAGCAGTTCTTC. Protein: CASSTQRYYNEQFF.